The 28 T cell receptor beta chains given below trace back to one sample, sequenced in a study of T-cell memory formation after mild COVID-19. TCRdb called the 5' RACE reads again in MiXCR, with one record for every CDR3 protein. The top ten hold roughly 9.1% of the sample, which has hundreds of thousands of distinct CDR3 sequences, 20% to 25% seen once. The sample was PBMCs or a T cell subset sorted from them (not recorded which). The receptors here all came from an adult woman who had mild COVID-19 (a few samples of this study predate the infection). Cell type and time point are not known.

This clonotype came up a few times. The rearrangement joins TRBV6-5 to TRBJ1-2; D might be TRBD1 (5 bases). V lost 0 bases, J lost 1 base, and 9 bases lay in between. The CDR3 contains 15 residues. Germline CDR1 is MNHEY and CDR2 is SVGAGI. The CDR3 coding sequence is TGTGCCAGCAGTTACTCCGGGACGAATAACTATGGCTACACCTTC. This codes for CASSYSGTNNYGYTF.

The CDR3 region has the DNA TGCAGTGCTAGTATCCACCCTAGAACTAACACAGATACGCAGTATTTT. This codes for CSASIHPRTNTDTQYF. The rearrangement links TRBV20-1 to TRBJ2-3; D remains unclear. The CDR3 extends over 16 amino acids. Between the trimmed V and J ends, which lost 3 bases and 2 bases, there was a span of 18 bases. In germline, CDR1 is DFQATT, CDR2 SNEGSKA (reference sequence).

This chain connects TRBV5-6 to TRBJ2-7; the D gene is possibly TRBD1 (5 bases). Germline CDR1 and CDR2: SGHDT and YYEEEE. The CDR3 contains 13 residues. Deletions cut 0 bases from V and 7 bases from J, with 11 bases between. CDR3 in DNA: TGTGCCAGCAGCTTGGGGCAGGGCTCTGAGCAGTACTTC. It yields the protein CASSLGQGSEQYF.

This clonotype has just one count. This chain connects TRBV9 to TRBJ1-2, with TRBD1 matching over 9 bases. The CDR3 has 14 amino acids. From germline, CDR1 is SGDLS and CDR2 YYNGEE. V lost 4 bases and J lost 4; bases outside the gene matches: 5. Here the CDR3 DNA reads TGTGCCAGCAGCTCAGGGGACAGGGCCTATGGCTACACCTTC. This codes for CASSSGDRAYGYTF.

V and J are TRBV12-3 or TRBV12-4 and TRBJ2-3; 8 positions match TRBD2. Losses at the gene ends were 5 bases for V and 2 bases for J; bases not matched to a gene: 12. This CDR3 region has 17 residues. CDR3 sequence reads: CASSPIPGLEITDTQYF. The CDR3 DNA follows: TGTGCCAGCAGTCCCATACCGGGACTAGAGATCACAGATACGCAGTATTTT.

This clonotype has a count of ten or more. The junction departs from the called germline gene at one end, perhaps through a read error. CDR3 protein: CASSLAGEAHF. CDR3 coding DNA: TGTGCCAGCAGCTTAGCGGGGGAGGCCCATTTT. V usage is TRBV11-2 and J usage is TRBJ2-3, with D possibly TRBD2 on 6 matching bases. The CDR3 has 11 residues. Germline values: CDR1 SGHAT, CDR2 FQNNGV.

The V gene is TRBV19, the J gene TRBJ2-7; TRBD2 is a possible D gene (6 bases). Germline CDR1 is LNHDA and CDR2 is SQIVND (reference sequence). This CDR3 is built from 14 residues. V lost 4 bases to trimming and J lost 6 bases, with 16 bases between them. The CDR3 reads CASSKFVGGVEQYF. In nucleotides, the CDR3 is TGTGCCAGTAGTAAGTTTGTTGGAGGGGTCGAGCAGTACTTC.

The chain has TRBV7-2 and TRBJ2-7, with D hard to call. The CDR3 loop spans 12 amino acids. CDR1 SGHTA and CDR2 FQGNSA come from the germline V gene. V lost 1 base and J lost 7, with 8 bases in between. The CDR3 reads CASSLEVVEQYF. DNA for the CDR3: TGTGCCAGCAGCTTAGAGGTGGTAGAGCAGTACTTC.

The chain recombines TRBV29-1 with TRBJ2-3; TRBD1 is a possible D gene (6 bases). V lost 4 bases and J 3 bases, leaving 14 bases between the germline ends. This CDR3 region has 14 residues. Germline values: CDR1 SQVTM, CDR2 ANQGSEA. CDR3 coding DNA: TGCAGCGTTGTCCCGGGACAATGGACAGATACGCAGTATTTT. This sequence encodes CSVVPGQWTDTQYF.

This clonotype was seen a handful of times. The V gene is TRBV10-2, the J gene TRBJ2-1; 8 positions match TRBD1. The germline CDR1 and CDR2 sequences are WSHSY and SAAADI. This CDR3 region has 14 residues. The ends lost 4 bases at V and 5 bases at J; junction bases unmatched: 4. The CDR3 region is CASSGTGLDNEQFF. CDR3 coding DNA: TGCGCCAGCAGTGGGACAGGGTTGGACAATGAGCAGTTCTTC.

V and J are TRBV9 and TRBJ2-3; TRBD2 matches 9 bases. With V trimmed by 0 bases and J by 2 bases, 1 base remained unmatched. The CDR3 totals 15 residues. Germline V gene data show CDR1 as SGDLS and CDR2 as YYNGEE. The CDR3 region is CASSVASGVTDTQYF. CDR3 coding DNA: TGTGCCAGCAGCGTAGCTAGCGGGGTCACAGATACGCAGTATTTT.

Only a few counts were recorded for this clonotype. The chain combines TRBV9 with TRBJ2-1; the match to TRBD2 covers 10 bases. V lost 0 bases, J lost 4 bases, and 10 bases stayed unmatched. The CDR3 is made up of 18 amino acids. Germline V lookup: CDR1 SGDLS, CDR2 YYNGEE. This CDR3 reads CASSVAGLAGGIYNEQFF. CDR3 nucleotides: TGTGCCAGCAGCGTAGCTGGTTTAGCGGGAGGCATTTACAATGAGCAGTTCTTC.

The chain carries TRBV6-5 and TRBJ1-1; D gene unclear. There are 13 residues in the CDR3. Trimming shortened V by 7 bases and J by 1 base, and 10 bases separated the two germline ends. Per germline, CDR1 MNHEY and CDR2 SVGAGI. The CDR3 DNA reads as TGTGCCAGCACCGAGGCAGGGAACACTGAAGCTTTCTTT. Translated, it gives CASTEAGNTEAFF.

Only a few counts were recorded for this clonotype. The CDR3, as DNA: TGTGCCAGCAGCGTAGCCCCGCGAGAGACCCAGTACTTC. Amino acid sequence: CASSVAPRETQYF. The chain recombines TRBV9 with TRBJ2-5; D gene unclear. CDR1 is SGDLS, CDR2 YYNGEE, per germline. The CDR3 has 13 amino acids. Trimming took off 0 bases at V and 4 bases at J, with 7 bases between the two ends.

This clonotype was seen a handful of times. The J gene is TRBJ1-1, the V gene TRBV7-2; no clear D gene. CDR3 length: 13 amino acids. Germline V gene data show CDR1 as SGHTA and CDR2 as FQGNSA. The V and J ends lost 3 bases and 1 base respectively, with 6 bases between them. CDR3 sequence: CASSFRTNTEAFF. The CDR3 region has the DNA TGTGCCAGCAGCTTCCGAACGAACACTGAAGCTTTCTTT.

The chain joins TRBV30 to TRBJ2-5; 10 positions agree with TRBD1. V shed 1 base and J 3 bases; nucleotides not matched to a gene: 8. The germline V gene encodes CDR1 GTSNPN and CDR2 SVGIG (reference sequence). There are 16 residues in the CDR3. The CDR3 reads CAWSGLGTGVEETQYF. CDR3 bases: TGTGCCTGGAGTGGCTTGGGGACAGGGGTTGAAGAGACCCAGTACTTC.

The chain couples TRBV4-3 to TRBJ1-1; tentatively, D is TRBD1 (6 bases). This CDR3 is built from 15 residues. Germline CDR1 reads LGHNA; CDR2 reads YSLEER. Trimming took 4 bases from V and 0 from J, leaving 12 bases between them. This chain's CDR3 is CASSLGRGMNTEAFF. DNA of the CDR3: TGCGCCAGCAGCCTAGGAAGGGGGATGAACACTGAAGCTTTCTTT.

V is TRBV7-3 and J is TRBJ1-1; D gene uncertain. CDR3 size: 14 residues. Germline lookup yields CDR1 SGHTA and CDR2 FQGTGA. The germline V and J ends were trimmed by 4 bases and 5 bases, with 14 bases remaining between them. CDR3 nucleotide sequence: TGTGCCAGCAGCTCCACACGGGGAGGGACTGAAGCTTTCTTT. It yields the protein CASSSTRGGTEAFF.

The chain uses TRBV6-4 and TRBJ1-1, with D perhaps TRBD1 (5 bases). Trimming pared 6 bases from V and 0 bases from J, leaving 11 bases between. This CDR3 has 14 residues. Looked up from germline, CDR1 is MRHNA and CDR2 is SNTAGT. CDR3 bases: TGTGCCAGCAGCGGGGACCCGGTGAACACTGAAGCTTTCTTT. Translated: CASSGDPVNTEAFF.

This rearrangement joins TRBV12-3 or TRBV12-4 to TRBJ1-2; 8 nucleotides line up with TRBD1. The CDR3 is made up of 17 amino acids. Unmatched junction bases numbered 13, after V lost 3 bases and J lost 4 bases. CDR3: CASSFPRTGYNSYGYTF. CDR3 nucleotide sequence: TGTGCCAGCAGTTTCCCCCGGACAGGGTACAACAGCTATGGCTACACCTTC.

The chain recombines TRBV15 with TRBJ1-6; a possible D gene is TRBD1 (6 bases). Trimming shortened V by 5 bases and J by 10 bases, and 18 bases separated the two germline ends. The CDR3 consists of 15 residues. CDR1 and CDR2 (germline): LNHNV, YYDKDF (reference sequence). CDR3 sequence reads: CATSSQSGGGSPLHF. The DNA of the CDR3 is TGTGCCACCAGCTCCCAATCTGGGGGCGGCTCACCCCTCCACTTT. Together with reference TRBV15 and TRBJ1-6, the CDR3 gives the full variable domain: DAMVIQNPRYQVTQFGKPVTLSCSQTLNHNVMYWYQQKSSQAPKLLFHYYDKDFNNEADTPDNFQSRRPNTSFCFLDIRSPGLGDTAMYLCATSSQSGGGSPLHFGNGTRLTVT.

The rearrangement uses TRBV4-1 and TRBJ2-5; possible D gene TRBD2, 7 bases. The CDR3 is 15 amino acids. V was clipped by 0 bases and J by 7 bases, with 15 bases between them. Germline CDR1 reads MGHRA; CDR2 reads YSYEKL. Here the CDR3 reads CASSQEGGGGATQYF. The CDR3, as DNA: TGCGCCAGCAGCCAAGAGGGGGGCGGGGGAGCGACCCAGTACTTC.

This clonotype was counted only a few times. This chain joins TRBV7-2 and TRBJ2-3, with a weak D call TRBD2 (6 bases). With 5 bases removed from V and 4 bases from J, the gap between germline ends came to 19 bases. The CDR3 extends over 16 amino acids. Germline V lookup: CDR1 SGHTA, CDR2 FQGNSA. CDR3 amino acids: CASSKSYRESPDTQYF. CDR3 nucleotides: TGTGCCAGCAGCAAGTCTTATCGGGAGTCCCCAGATACGCAGTATTTT.

The chain recombines TRBV4-2 with TRBJ2-7, with D unresolved. The CDR3 has 13 amino acids. V lost 0 bases and J 4 bases, leaving 7 bases between the germline ends. Per germline, CDR1 LGHNA and CDR2 YNFKEQ. CDR3 nucleotides: TGTGCCAGCAGCCAAGAGGGCGAGTACGAGCAGTACTTC. Translating gives CASSQEGEYEQYF.

CDR3 in amino acids: CSVEWTGGQGPYGYTF. DNA of the CDR3: TGCAGCGTTGAATGGACAGGGGGCCAGGGACCGTATGGCTACACCTTC. The chain carries TRBV29-1 and TRBJ1-2, with 11 bases matching TRBD1. CDR1 and CDR2 (germline): SQVTM, ANQGSEA. This CDR3 is built from 16 residues. Germline trimming cut 2 bases from V and 5 bases from J; bases unmatched to any gene: 10.

The J gene is TRBJ1-5, the V gene TRBV7-2; D is perhaps TRBD1 (6 bases). Trimming pared 4 bases from V and 2 bases from J, leaving 15 bases between. Germline V gives CDR1 SGHTA, CDR2 FQGNSA. The CDR3 sequence is 16 residues long. This CDR3 reads CASSYAGTSGNQPQHF. CDR3 bases: TGTGCCAGCAGCTACGCCGGGACATCGGGCAATCAGCCCCAGCATTTT.

About this clonotype itself: A much bigger clone sits one base away, suggesting this may be a read error. CDR3 sequence (DNA): TGTGACTCGGGGTGGGGCTATGGCTACACCTTC. Protein product: CDSGWGYGYTF. V is TRBV12-3 or TRBV12-4 and J is TRBJ1-2; D is unresolved. CDR3 length: 11 amino acids.

The V gene is TRBV4-1, the J gene TRBJ2-1; 7 positions agree with TRBD2. After removal of 0 bases from V and 4 bases from J, the junction contained 6 bases not matched to a gene. The CDR3 is 16 amino acids. Looked up from germline, CDR1 is MGHRA and CDR2 is YSYEKL. The CDR3 nucleotides read TGCGCCAGCAGCCAAGAAGAGCGGGGATTATACAATGAGCAGTTCTTC. The encoded protein is CASSQEERGLYNEQFF.